The 8 T cell receptor beta chains presented below share a single source sample, sequenced in a study of shared clonotypes between healthy human individuals. The repertoire was sequenced with immunoSEQ multiplex PCR; TCRdb's copy has only in-frame clones and lacks some. The sample shows around 1,000,000 clones, about 80% of them seen only once. Sequencing used memory CD4+ T cells from PBMCs. The subset was: CD45RA-negative fraction. These receptors were obtained from a man in his late teens or twenties in good health. Some clones in this sample may be carry-over from other donors' samples.

The chain employs TRBV19 and TRBJ2-2; D is ambiguous. Trimming left V 6 bases short and J 7 bases short, with 6 bases between. This CDR3 spans 11 amino acids. Germline CDR1 LNHDA, CDR2 SQIVND (reference sequence). The CDR3 protein is CASSLFGELFF. In DNA form, the CDR3 reads TGTGCCAGTAGCCTGTTCGGGGAGCTGTTTTTT.

The chain is built from TRBV5-4 and TRBJ2-3, with D unresolved. Trimming took off 4 bases at V and 2 bases at J, with 20 bases between the two ends. CDR1 and CDR2 (germline): SGHNT, YYREEE (reference sequence). The CDR3 covers 17 residues. CDR3 sequence reads: CASSPVAAAEVTDTQYF. The DNA for the CDR3 is TGTGCCAGCAGCCCGGTGGCAGCAGCAGAAGTCACAGATACGCAGTATTTT.

As to this clone: This CDR3 is also generated by other DNA sequences in the sample. This sequence joins TRBV18 and TRBJ1-1; D remains ambiguous. V lost 3 bases and J 5 bases, leaving 10 bases between the germline ends. Per germline, CDR1 KGHSH and CDR2 LQKENI. The CDR3 covers 13 residues. The CDR3 protein is CASSPSLGTEAFF. Here the CDR3 DNA reads TGTGCCAGCTCACCCTCACTTGGGACTGAAGCTTTCTTT.

The chain recombines TRBV27 with TRBJ2-5, with a tentative D call TRBD2 (7 bases). The CDR3 has 14 amino acids. V gave up 8 bases and J gave up 10 bases, with 23 bases separating them. The V gene's germline CDR1 is MNHEY and CDR2 SMNVEV (reference sequence). The CDR3 DNA is TGTGCCAGCGGGGGGGCAGCGGCACTGGGTGGCCAGTACTTC. It encodes CASGGAAALGGQYF.

This sequence joins TRBV18 and TRBJ1-5, with D unclear. This CDR3 has 16 amino acids. V gave up 3 bases and J gave up 1 base, with 13 bases separating them. Germline V lookup: CDR1 KGHSH, CDR2 LQKENI. The CDR3 DNA sequence: TGTGCCAGCTCACCGTCGGGCCCTCAGAGCAATCAGCCCCAGCATTTT. It codes for CASSPSGPQSNQPQHF. The full variable domain, in which reference TRBV18 and TRBJ1-5 provide the parts outside the CDR3, is NAGVMQNPRHLVRRRGQEARLRCSPMKGHSHVYWYRQLPEEGLKFMVYLQKENIIDESGMPKERFSAEFPKEGPSILRIQQVVRGDSAAYFCASSPSGPQSNQPQHFGDGTRLSIL.

The rearrangement uses TRBV27 and TRBJ1-1; a possible D gene is TRBD1 (5 bases). Trimming took 3 bases from V and 5 from J, leaving 13 bases between them. Per germline, CDR1 MNHEY and CDR2 SMNVEV (reference sequence). The CDR3 consists of 14 residues. CDR3 region: CASSFRGYETEAFF. The CDR3 DNA sequence: TGTGCCAGCAGTTTTCGGGGGTATGAAACTGAAGCTTTCTTT.

A few counts support this clone. The chain employs TRBV6-1 and TRBJ2-3; D is unresolved. In germline, CDR1 is MNHNS, CDR2 SASEGT. CDR3 size: 13 residues. V dropped 5 bases and J dropped 5 bases, with 11 bases sitting between them. DNA for the CDR3: TGTGCCAGCAGTCTACGATACGAAGATACGCAGTATTTT. It encodes CASSLRYEDTQYF.

This sequence joins TRBV27 and TRBJ2-3; the match to TRBD1 covers 7 bases. Germline lookup yields CDR1 MNHEY and CDR2 SMNVEV (reference sequence). V lost 3 bases to trimming and J lost 5 bases; unmatched junction nucleotides: 2. This CDR3 is 13 amino acids long. The CDR3 region is CASSFYRGDTQYF. The CDR3 coding sequence is TGTGCCAGCAGTTTTTACAGGGGAGATACGCAGTATTTT.